The present T cell receptor (beta chain) was sequenced within a study of T cells in Graves' hyperthyroidism and ophthalmopathy. Whole-study findings and limits: Most thyroid clonotypes that were expanded above 0.001 also turned up in blood.

This clonotype was seen more than once but under ten times. Its antigen remains unidentified. Per the germline V gene, CDR1 is SEHNR and CDR2 is FQNEAQ (reference sequence). V lost 5 bases and J lost 4, with 19 bases in between. The CDR3 is made up of 16 amino acids. TCR beta CDR3 sequences were amplified from RNA transcripts. In the first-round RT-PCR of the TCR CDR3, the HTBI primer set was used. Via MiXCR, TCRdb re-called the multiplex PCR reads, giving one row per CDR3 protein. Altogether about 130,000 distinct CDR3 sequences are present, approximately 24% being singletons, with the ten largest covering around two thirds. The study enrolled patients aged 18 to 65 with newly diagnosed hyperthyroidism of under 2 months' duration. The PBMCs had their origin in 8.5 to 10 ml of fresh peripheral blood.

The V call is TRBV7-9, the J call TRBJ2-3; D gene unclear. This TCR came from a woman aged 50 to 65 with Graves' hyperthyroidism that later progressed to Graves' ophthalmopathy. Sequencing input: blood. The CDR3 region is CASSPIRVSRADTQYF. CDR3 in DNA: TGTGCCAGCAGCCCCATTCGGGTCTCTCGGGCAGATACGCAGTATTTT.